These 12 T cell receptor beta chains came from one sample sequenced in a study of cytomegalovirus exposure and HLA in healthy donors. The PCR made use of 60 Vbeta and 13 Jbeta primers. The protocol was immunoSEQ multiplex PCR, while the TCRdb copy is restricted to in-frame clones and leaves out a portion. The specimen's table records 180,000 or so clones. Sequenced material: PBMCs. The receptors shown here come from a boy younger than 18 in good health and CMV-seronegative.

The chain recombines TRBV28 with TRBJ1-4; no clear D gene. Germline CDR1 is MDHEN and CDR2 is SYDVKM. Trimming cost V 2 bases and J 0 bases, with 7 bases left between them. The CDR3 totals 15 residues. CDR3 protein: CASSLEAATNEKLFF. CDR3 coding DNA: TGTGCCAGCAGTTTAGAGGCGGCAACTAATGAAAAACTGTTTTTT.

About this clone itself: Distinct nucleotide sequences in the sample also encode this CDR3. This chain joins TRBV28 and TRBJ1-5; possibly TRBD1 for D (5 bases). CDR1 and CDR2 from the germline V gene are MDHEN and SYDVKM. The CDR3 has 14 amino acids. Trimming removed 2 bases at V and 2 bases at J, with 7 bases between. The CDR3 loop reads CASSLGGGNQPQHF. The CDR3, as DNA: TGTGCCAGCAGTTTAGGAGGGGGCAATCAGCCCCAGCATTTT.

The chain uses TRBV29-1 and TRBJ1-1; 7 bases are shared with TRBD1. The CDR3 contains 12 residues. V gave up 7 bases and J gave up 1 base; unmatched junction bases: 3. The germline V gene has CDR1 SQVTM and CDR2 ANQGSEA. CDR3 residues: CSAGTENTEAFF. The CDR3 coding sequence is TGCAGCGCTGGGACAGAGAACACTGAAGCTTTCTTT.

The rearrangement joins TRBV5-4 to TRBJ1-1; 7 bases fit TRBD1. CDR3 length: 13 residues. Trimming removed 3 bases from V and 4 bases from J; junction bases left unmatched: 3. Per germline, CDR1 SGHNT and CDR2 YYREEE (reference sequence). The CDR3 nucleotides are TGTGCCAGCAGCTACAGGGGAGGCACTGAAGCTTTCTTT. Protein product: CASSYRGGTEAFF.

The rearrangement links TRBV4-1 to TRBJ1-2; 7 bases are a match to TRBD1. The CDR3 runs to 14 residues. V was pared by 1 base and J by 7 bases, with 6 bases of the junction left unmatched. Germline CDR1 reads MGHRA; CDR2 reads YSYEKL. The CDR3 DNA sequence: TGCGCCAGCAGCCAAGTAGGGGGCAGGGGTGGCTACACCTTC. This translates into CASSQVGGRGGYTF.

The chain employs TRBV5-6 and TRBJ2-2, with 9 positions matching TRBD2. With 4 bases clipped from V and 2 bases from J, the junction kept 15 bases outside the gene matches. This CDR3 spans 19 amino acids. Germline V CDR1 and CDR2: SGHDT, YYEEEE. CDR3 protein: CASSQTGGGGTENTGELFF. The CDR3 DNA reads as TGTGCCAGCAGCCAGACCGGCGGGGGGGGGACTGAAAACACCGGGGAGCTGTTTTTT.

The V and J genes are TRBV4-3 and TRBJ2-3; 8 bases map to TRBD2. The CDR3 runs 18 residues. Germline assignment: CDR1 LGHNA and CDR2 YSLEER. V was pared by 4 bases and J by 1 base, with 13 bases of the junction left unmatched. The DNA for the CDR3 is TGCGCCAGCAGCCCCCGGGAGCTGGCGACTAGCGGCACAGATACGCAGTATTTT. Encoded protein: CASSPRELATSGTDTQYF.

V gene TRBV11-2 combines with J gene TRBJ2-6; D gene ambiguous. The germline gives CDR1 SGHAT, CDR2 FQNNGV. This CDR3 has 14 amino acids. Deletions cut 6 bases from V and 4 bases from J, with 10 bases between. This CDR3 is CASRPLRGANVLTF. The CDR3 DNA follows: TGTGCCAGCAGACCTTTACGGGGGGCCAACGTCCTGACTTTC.

The J gene is TRBJ2-3, the V gene TRBV15; TRBD2 matches at 11 bases. Looked up from germline, CDR1 is LNHNV and CDR2 is YYDKDF (reference sequence). V lost 2 bases to trimming and J lost 2 bases; unmatched junction nucleotides: 12. The CDR3 covers 19 residues. CDR3 sequence: CATSRSRSGGALYTDTQYF. CDR3 sequence (DNA): TGTGCCACCAGCAGATCCCGTAGCGGGGGGGCCCTTTACACAGATACGCAGTATTTT. The full variable domain, completed using reference TRBV15 and TRBJ2-3, is DAMVIQNPRYQVTQFGKPVTLSCSQTLNHNVMYWYQQKSSQAPKLLFHYYDKDFNNEADTPDNFQSRRPNTSFCFLDIRSPGLGDTAMYLCATSRSRSGGALYTDTQYFGPGTRLTVL.

The chain joins TRBV10-3 to TRBJ1-2, with 8 bases aligning to TRBD1. The CDR3 runs 13 residues. The ends lost 5 bases at V and 7 bases at J; junction bases unmatched: 6. The germline CDR1 and CDR2 sequences are ENHRY and SYGVKD. The CDR3 loop is CAISRTGPLGYTF. For the CDR3, the DNA is TGTGCCATCAGTCGGACAGGGCCCCTTGGCTACACCTTC.

This rearrangement joins TRBV27 to TRBJ2-4, with 13 bases that match TRBD2. The V gene's germline CDR1 is MNHEY and CDR2 SMNVEV (reference sequence). The CDR3 runs 16 residues. The J segment lost 6 bases and the V segment lost 1 base, leaving 3 bases of the junction unmatched. The CDR3 DNA reads as TGTGCCAGCAGTTTATTACTAGCGGGGGGGCCAAACATTCAGTACTTC. This sequence encodes CASSLLLAGGPNIQYF.

This rearrangement joins TRBV28 to TRBJ2-5; tentative D call: TRBD1 (6 bases). V was pared by 5 bases and J by 1 base, with 11 bases between. The germline V gene encodes CDR1 MDHEN and CDR2 SYDVKM. The CDR3 extends over 14 amino acids. DNA of the CDR3: TGTGCCAGCAGTGGGGGCGCTAGCCAAGAGACCCAGTACTTC. It is translated as CASSGGASQETQYF.